This T cell receptor beta chain was sequenced during a study of beta chain features in type 1 diabetes (dated by TCRdb to the late 2010s). For the wider study: Patients and healthy donors did not differ in mean age, gender distribution, total cell number or subset yield. The study compared TCRB repertoires of sorted circulating CD4+ T cell subsets between recently diagnosed type 1 diabetes patients and matched healthy donors. Naive and central memory subsets were obtained from all 30 or so donors, but regulatory and stem cell-like memory subsets were isolated from only 8 patients and roughly 8 healthy donors. A total of 100 million to 110 million sorted cells were examined across all samples, and a strong correlation was observed between cell number per subset and RNA yield. What the work shows at the level of the full study, not this receptor alone: Naive, central memory and regulatory TCRB repertoires appeared to be more similar among patients than among healthy donors. A moderate but significant shortening of TCRB CDR3 length was observed in type 1 diabetes patients in all four CD4+ subsets. Because the HLA sub-analyses included only small numbers of individuals, any influence of HLA type on TCRB rearrangement was left unresolved. Patients with type 1 diabetes made fewer insertions and deleted more nucleotides at VDJ recombination sites, implying thymic rearrangement abnormalities. Shorter templates might have been favored by PCR, but patient and control samples were amplified and corrected together, so both groups would have been affected equally by any skew. Because cDNA was sequenced instead of genomic DNA, activated cells with high expression could be over-represented, although the groups did not differ in activation or CD3 levels.

The entire amount of isolated RNA was reverse transcribed using the High Capacity cDNA Reverse Transcription Kit, so the sequenced TCRB transcripts were expressed ones. Naive, central memory and regulatory T cell samples underwent deep immunoSEQ sequencing, averaging roughly 3.3 million total reads per sample. Sorted cells were lysed in RLT buffer, and RNA was extracted using DNase-treated RNeasy Micro or Mini kits according to cell number. Each cell subset was processed on its own to prevent cross-contamination, while patient and healthy donor samples were processed together. TCRB sequences were amplified from cDNA with the immunoSEQ multiplex PCR, producing 87-bp fragments spanning the CDR3 region. Sequencing of the amplicons was performed on the Illumina HiSeq platform. On the authors' methods: Synthetic template baselines were used to correct PCR bias computationally, reads within Hamming distance 2 were collapsed together, and singletons that could not be merged were discarded. By aligning reads against IMGT, V, D and J genes, CDR3 length, and insertions or deletions at six rearrangement sites were assigned. Within each subset, clonotype counts were normalized to sorted cell number, after which true diversity and Gini coefficients were computed with the tcR R package. The overlap coefficient, calculated on TCRB nucleotide sequences, was used to measure repertoire sharing. Out-of-frame TCRB sequences from naive cells were analyzed as a proxy for the pre-selection repertoire. In its TCRdb copy, this immuneACCESS table keeps in-frame sequences only and misses some clones. Where compared with another copy, unresolved V genes explain less than half of these, and the others have no known cause. D and trimming come from the DNA, and the V and J calls and clone size come from that table. Counted in this sample were around 710,000 clones; around an eighth of them appeared once. Of the sample, 0.095% to 0.15% falls within the top ten clones.

A single peripheral blood draw of around 120 mL on average was collected from each donor into heparinised tubes. Using a panel that included CD45RO, CCR7, CD25, CD127, CD95 and CD27, naive, central memory, regulatory and stem cell-like memory CD4+ T cells were sorted on a BD FACSAria II. A purity above 98% was achieved for all sorted populations. PBMCs were separated immediately by Lymphoprep density gradient centrifugation and were stained directly, without being cultured. To minimize batch effects, samples were stained and sorted in pairs, one healthy donor with one patient per experiment. This clone has more than one count but fewer than ten. No cognate antigen has been identified for it. Base qualities were left out, and no much larger clone turns up one base away. V and J lose 0 bases and 6 bases, and a span of 11 bases separates them. In the germline V gene (reference sequence), CDR1 corresponds to GTSNPN and CDR2 to SVGIG. CDR3 length: 13 amino acids, cysteine to phenylalanine. Solely the CDR3 DNA is kept, with 39 bases framed from the first base.

This chain is built from TRBV30 and TRBJ1-2; the D gene remains uncertain. This TCR derives from a young man with type 1 diabetes. Sequenced sample: naive CD4+ T cells from blood. The cell subset or site label, read with the paper, signifies: true naive CD4+ T cells. Here is the DNA: TGTGCCTGGAGTGTGTTGGGAACTCATGGCTACACCTTC. Its translation is CAWSVLGTHGYTF.